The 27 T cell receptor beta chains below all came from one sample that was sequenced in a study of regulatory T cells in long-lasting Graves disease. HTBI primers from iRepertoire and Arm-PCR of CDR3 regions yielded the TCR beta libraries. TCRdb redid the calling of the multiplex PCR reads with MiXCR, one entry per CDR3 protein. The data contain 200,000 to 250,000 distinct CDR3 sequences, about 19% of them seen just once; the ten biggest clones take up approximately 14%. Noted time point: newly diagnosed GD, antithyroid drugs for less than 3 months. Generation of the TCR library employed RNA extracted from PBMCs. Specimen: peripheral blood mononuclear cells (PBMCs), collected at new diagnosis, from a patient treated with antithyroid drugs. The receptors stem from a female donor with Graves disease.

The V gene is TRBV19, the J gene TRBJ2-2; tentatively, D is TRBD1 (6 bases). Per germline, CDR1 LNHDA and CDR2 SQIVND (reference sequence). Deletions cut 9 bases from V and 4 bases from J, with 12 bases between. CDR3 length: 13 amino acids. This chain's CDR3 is CASRGPSTGELFF. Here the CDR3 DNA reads TGTGCCAGCAGGGGCCCTAGCACCGGGGAGCTGTTTTTT.

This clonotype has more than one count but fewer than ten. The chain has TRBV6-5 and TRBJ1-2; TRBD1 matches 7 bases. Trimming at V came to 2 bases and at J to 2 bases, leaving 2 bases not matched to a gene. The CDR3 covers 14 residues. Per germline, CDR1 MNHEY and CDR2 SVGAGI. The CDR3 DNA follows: TGTGCCAGCAGTTACAGGGGGCAGAACTATGGCTACACCTTC. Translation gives CASSYRGQNYGYTF.

As DNA, the CDR3 is TGCGCCAGCAGCTTTGTGGTAGCGATAGCCAAAAACATTCAGTACTTC. It specifies CASSFVVAIAKNIQYF. The chain has TRBV5-1 and TRBJ2-4, with a possible D match to TRBD2 (5 bases). Germline values: CDR1 SGHRS, CDR2 YFSETQ. CDR3 length equals 16 residues. V was shortened by 2 bases and J by 0 bases, with 12 bases between the two germline ends.

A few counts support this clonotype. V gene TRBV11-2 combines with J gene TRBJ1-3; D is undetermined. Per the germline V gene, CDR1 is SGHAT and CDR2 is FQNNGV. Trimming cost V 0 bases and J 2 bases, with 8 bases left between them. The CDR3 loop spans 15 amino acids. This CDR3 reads CASSLDPGTGNTIYF. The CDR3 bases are TGTGCCAGCAGCTTAGATCCCGGAACTGGAAACACCATATATTTT. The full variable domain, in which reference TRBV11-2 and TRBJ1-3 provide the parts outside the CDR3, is EAGVAQSPRYKIIEKRQSVAFWCNPISGHATLYWYQQILGQGPKLLIQFQNNGVVDDSQLPKDRFSAERLKGVDSTLKIQPAKLEDSAVYLCASSLDPGTGNTIYFGEGSWLTVV.

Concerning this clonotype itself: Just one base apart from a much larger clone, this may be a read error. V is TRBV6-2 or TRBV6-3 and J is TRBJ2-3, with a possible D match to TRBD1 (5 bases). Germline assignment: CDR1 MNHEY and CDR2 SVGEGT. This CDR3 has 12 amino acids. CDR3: CASSESTGTQYF. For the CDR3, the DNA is TGTGCCAGCAGCGAAAGCACAGGTACGCAGTATTTT.

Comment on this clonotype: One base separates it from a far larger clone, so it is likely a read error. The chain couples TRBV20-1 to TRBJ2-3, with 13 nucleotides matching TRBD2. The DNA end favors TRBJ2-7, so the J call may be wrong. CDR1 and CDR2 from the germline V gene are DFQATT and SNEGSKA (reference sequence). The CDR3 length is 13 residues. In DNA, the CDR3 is TGCAGTGCTCACGGGACTAGCGGGAACGAGCAGTACTTC. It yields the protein CSAHGTSGNEQYF.

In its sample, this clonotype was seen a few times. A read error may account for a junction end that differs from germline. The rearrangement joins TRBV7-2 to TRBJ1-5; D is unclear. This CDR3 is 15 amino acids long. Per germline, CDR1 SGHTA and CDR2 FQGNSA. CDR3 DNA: TGTGCCGGCAGCCGGACCGGCAATAGCAATCAGCCCCAGCATTTT. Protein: CAGSRTGNSNQPQHF.

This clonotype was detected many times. CDR3 residues: CASSTGQGYTEAFF. In nucleotides, the CDR3 is TGTGCCAGCAGTACAGGACAGGGGTACACTGAAGCTTTCTTT. V and J are TRBV6-1 and TRBJ1-1, with 9 bases matching TRBD1. The V segment lost 5 bases and the J segment 3 bases; nucleotides outside the gene matches: 4. The CDR3 sequence is 14 residues long. CDR1 MNHNS and CDR2 SASEGT come from the germline V gene.

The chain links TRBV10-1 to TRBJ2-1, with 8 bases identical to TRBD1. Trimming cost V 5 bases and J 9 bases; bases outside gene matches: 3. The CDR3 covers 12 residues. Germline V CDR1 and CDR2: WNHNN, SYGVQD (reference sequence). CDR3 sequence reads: CASSKGQAEQFF. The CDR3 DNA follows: TGCGCCAGCAGTAAGGGACAGGCTGAGCAGTTCTTC.

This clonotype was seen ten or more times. CDR3 in DNA: TGTGCCAGCTACGAATCTGGGGGGGCAGGGACCCAGTACTTC. The encoded protein is CASYESGGAGTQYF. The chain is built from TRBV28 and TRBJ2-5; possible D gene TRBD2, 7 bases. V lost 8 bases and J lost 7, with 20 bases in between. CDR3 length: 14 amino acids. Germline values: CDR1 MDHEN, CDR2 SYDVKM.

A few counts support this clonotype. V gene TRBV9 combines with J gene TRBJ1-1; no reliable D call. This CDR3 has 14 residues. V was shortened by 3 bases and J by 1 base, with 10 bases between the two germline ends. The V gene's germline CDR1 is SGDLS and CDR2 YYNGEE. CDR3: CASSAARPNTEAFF. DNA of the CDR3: TGTGCCAGCAGCGCGGCCCGGCCGAACACTGAAGCTTTCTTT.

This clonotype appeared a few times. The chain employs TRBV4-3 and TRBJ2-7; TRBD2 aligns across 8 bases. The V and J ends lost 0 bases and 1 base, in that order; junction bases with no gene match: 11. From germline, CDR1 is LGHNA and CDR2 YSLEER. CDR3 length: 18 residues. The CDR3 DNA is TGCGCCAGCAGCCAAGACGGTCCGGGTAGCGGGATTTCCTACGAGCAGTACTTC. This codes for CASSQDGPGSGISYEQYF.

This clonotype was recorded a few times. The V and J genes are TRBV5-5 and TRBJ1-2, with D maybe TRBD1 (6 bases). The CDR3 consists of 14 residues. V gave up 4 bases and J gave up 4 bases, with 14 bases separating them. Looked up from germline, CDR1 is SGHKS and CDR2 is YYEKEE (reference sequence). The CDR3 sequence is CASSNLGGSYGYTF. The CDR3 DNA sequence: TGTGCCAGCAGCAACCTCGGGGGCTCCTATGGCTACACCTTC.

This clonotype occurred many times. The CDR3 spells CASRLRLAGGNEQFF. The DNA for the CDR3 is TGTGCCAGCAGATTACGGCTAGCGGGGGGGAATGAGCAGTTCTTC. The chain has TRBV28 and TRBJ2-1; 12 positions agree with TRBD2. Losses at the gene ends were 6 bases for V and 7 bases for J; bases not matched to a gene: 7. The CDR3 totals 15 residues. CDR1 MDHEN and CDR2 SYDVKM come from the germline V gene.

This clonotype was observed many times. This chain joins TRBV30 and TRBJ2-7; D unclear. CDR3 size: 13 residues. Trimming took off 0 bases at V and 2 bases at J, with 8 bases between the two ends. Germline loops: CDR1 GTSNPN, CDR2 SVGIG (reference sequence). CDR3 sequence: CAWSVLGAYEQYF. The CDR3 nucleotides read TGTGCCTGGAGTGTATTAGGTGCCTACGAGCAGTACTTC.

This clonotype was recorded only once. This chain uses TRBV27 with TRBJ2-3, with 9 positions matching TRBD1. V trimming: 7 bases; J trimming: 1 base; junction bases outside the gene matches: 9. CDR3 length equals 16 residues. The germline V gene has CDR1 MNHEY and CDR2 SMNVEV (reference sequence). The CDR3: CASKPFRTGGTDTQYF. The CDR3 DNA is TGTGCCAGCAAACCGTTTAGGACAGGGGGCACAGATACGCAGTATTTT.

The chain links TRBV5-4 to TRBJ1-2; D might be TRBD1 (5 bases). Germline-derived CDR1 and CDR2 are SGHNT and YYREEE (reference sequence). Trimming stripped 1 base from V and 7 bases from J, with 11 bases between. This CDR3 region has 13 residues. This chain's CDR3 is CASSLPRAGGYTF. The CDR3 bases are TGTGCCAGCAGCTTGCCCAGGGCGGGTGGCTACACCTTC.

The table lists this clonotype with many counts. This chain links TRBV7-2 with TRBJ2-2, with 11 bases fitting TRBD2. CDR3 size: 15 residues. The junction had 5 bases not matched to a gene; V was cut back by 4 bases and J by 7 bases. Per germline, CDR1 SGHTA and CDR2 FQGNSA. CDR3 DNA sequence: TGTGCCAGCAGCTCCACTAGCGGGGGAGGCGGGGAGCTGTTTTTT. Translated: CASSSTSGGGGELFF.

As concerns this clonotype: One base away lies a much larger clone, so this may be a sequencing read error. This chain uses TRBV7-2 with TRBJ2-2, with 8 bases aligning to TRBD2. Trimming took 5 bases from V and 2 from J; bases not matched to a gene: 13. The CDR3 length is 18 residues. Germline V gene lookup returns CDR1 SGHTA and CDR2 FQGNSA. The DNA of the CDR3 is TGTGCCAGCAGCAAACATCGGGAGGGCCCTTTTAACACCGGGGAGCTGTTTTTT. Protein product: CASSKHREGPFNTGELFF.

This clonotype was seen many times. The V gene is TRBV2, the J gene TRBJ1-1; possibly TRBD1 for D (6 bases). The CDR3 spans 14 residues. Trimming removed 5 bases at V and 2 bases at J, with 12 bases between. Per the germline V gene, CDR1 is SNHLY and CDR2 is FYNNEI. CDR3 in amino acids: CASSQGRGNTEAFF. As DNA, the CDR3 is TGTGCCAGCAGTCAAGGCAGGGGAAACACTGAAGCTTTCTTT.

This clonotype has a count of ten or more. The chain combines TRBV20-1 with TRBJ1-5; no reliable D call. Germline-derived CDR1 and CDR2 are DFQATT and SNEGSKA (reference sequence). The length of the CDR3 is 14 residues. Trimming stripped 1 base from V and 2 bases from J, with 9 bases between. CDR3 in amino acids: CSARGGSGNQPQHF. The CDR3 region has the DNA TGCAGTGCTAGAGGCGGTTCGGGCAATCAGCCCCAGCATTTT.

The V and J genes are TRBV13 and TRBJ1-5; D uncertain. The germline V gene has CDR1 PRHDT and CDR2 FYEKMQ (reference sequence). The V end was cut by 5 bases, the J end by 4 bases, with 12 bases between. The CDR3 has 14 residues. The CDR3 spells CASSGRVPNQPQHF. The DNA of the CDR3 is TGTGCCAGCAGCGGACGGGTCCCTAATCAGCCCCAGCATTTT.

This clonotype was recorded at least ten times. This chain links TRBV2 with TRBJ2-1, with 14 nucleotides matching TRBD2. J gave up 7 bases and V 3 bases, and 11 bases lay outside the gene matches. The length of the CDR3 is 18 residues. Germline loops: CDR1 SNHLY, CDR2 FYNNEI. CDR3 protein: CASSDPGGLAGVGNEQFF. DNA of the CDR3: TGTGCCAGCAGTGATCCAGGGGGACTAGCGGGAGTGGGTAATGAGCAGTTCTTC.

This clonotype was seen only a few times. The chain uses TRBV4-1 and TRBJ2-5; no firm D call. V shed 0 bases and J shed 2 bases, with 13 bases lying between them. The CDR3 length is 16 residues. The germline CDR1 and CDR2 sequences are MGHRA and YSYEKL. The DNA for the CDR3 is TGCGCCAGCAGCCAAGACCCTCGTTGGGGACAAGAGACCCAGTACTTC. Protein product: CASSQDPRWGQETQYF.

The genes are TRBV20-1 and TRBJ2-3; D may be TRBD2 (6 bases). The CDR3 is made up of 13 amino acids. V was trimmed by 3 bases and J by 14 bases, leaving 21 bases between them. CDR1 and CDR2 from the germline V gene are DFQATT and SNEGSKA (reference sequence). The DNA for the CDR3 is TGCAGTGCTAGGATTCCCGGACTAAAGGAGGTGTATTTT. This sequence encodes CSARIPGLKEVYF.

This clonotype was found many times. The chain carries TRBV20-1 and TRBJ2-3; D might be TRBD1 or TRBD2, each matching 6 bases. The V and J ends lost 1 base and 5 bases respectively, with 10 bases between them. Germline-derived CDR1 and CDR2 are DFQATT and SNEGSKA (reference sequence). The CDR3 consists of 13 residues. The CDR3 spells CSARVRGVDTQYF. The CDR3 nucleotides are TGCAGTGCTAGAGTTAGGGGGGTAGATACGCAGTATTTT.

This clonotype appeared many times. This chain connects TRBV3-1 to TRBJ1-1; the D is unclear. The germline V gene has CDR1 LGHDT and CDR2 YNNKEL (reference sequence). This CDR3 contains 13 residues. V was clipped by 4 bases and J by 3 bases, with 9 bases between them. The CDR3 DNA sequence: TGTGCCAGCAGCCGGGCCAGAGACACTGAAGCTTTCTTT. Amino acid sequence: CASSRARDTEAFF.